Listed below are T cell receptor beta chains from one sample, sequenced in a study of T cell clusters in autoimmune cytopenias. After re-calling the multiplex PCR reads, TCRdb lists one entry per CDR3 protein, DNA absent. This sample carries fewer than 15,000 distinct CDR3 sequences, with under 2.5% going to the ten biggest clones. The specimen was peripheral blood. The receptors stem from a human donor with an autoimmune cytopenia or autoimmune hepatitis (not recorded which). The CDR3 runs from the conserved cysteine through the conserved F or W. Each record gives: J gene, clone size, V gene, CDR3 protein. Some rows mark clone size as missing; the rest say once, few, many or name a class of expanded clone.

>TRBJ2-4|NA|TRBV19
CASTRETGKNIQYF
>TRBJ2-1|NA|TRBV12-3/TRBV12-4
CASSLGLAGFLGNEQFF
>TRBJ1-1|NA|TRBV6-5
CASSLGQGGTNTEAFF
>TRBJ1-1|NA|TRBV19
CASSIGPNTEAFF
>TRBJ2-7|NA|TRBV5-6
CASSLVGDPYEQYF
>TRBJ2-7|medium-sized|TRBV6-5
CASSYSPYEQYF
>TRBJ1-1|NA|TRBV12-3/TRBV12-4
CASSLGQTNTEAFF
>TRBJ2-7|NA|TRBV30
CAWRLPPGTSGPYEQYF
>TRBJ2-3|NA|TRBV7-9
CASSLARQVTDTQYF
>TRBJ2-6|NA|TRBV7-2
CASRTGAWRGANVLTF
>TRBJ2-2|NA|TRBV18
CASSPSLTSNTGELFF
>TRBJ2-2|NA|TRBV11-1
CASSLVGSNTGELFF
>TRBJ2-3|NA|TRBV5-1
CASSQDRDTDTQYF
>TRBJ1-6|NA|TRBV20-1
CSAREIGRTALPLHF
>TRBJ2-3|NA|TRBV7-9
CASSLPGQGTDTQYF
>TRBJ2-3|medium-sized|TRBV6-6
CASSSRAGGPTDTQYF
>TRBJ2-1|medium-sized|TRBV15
CATSRSLGNEQFF
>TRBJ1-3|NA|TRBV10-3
CAISEVESGNTIYF
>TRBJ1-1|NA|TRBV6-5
CASSYLLTGGAYTEAFF
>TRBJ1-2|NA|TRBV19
CASSKRTGQGAGYTF
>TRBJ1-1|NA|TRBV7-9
CASSSLTPSTEAFF
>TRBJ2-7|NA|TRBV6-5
CASSSLRVHEQYF
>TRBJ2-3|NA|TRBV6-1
CASNRGQLDTQYF
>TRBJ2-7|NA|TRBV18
CASSPRVGYEQYF
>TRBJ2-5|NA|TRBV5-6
CASRGRQGWRGGGQETQYF
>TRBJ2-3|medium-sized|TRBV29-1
CSVARTSTDTQYF
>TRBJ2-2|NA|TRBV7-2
CASSFLPPYTGRKNTGELFF
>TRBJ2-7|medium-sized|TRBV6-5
CASQAASDRASEQYF
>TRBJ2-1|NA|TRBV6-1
CASSSKEASGGAVYNEQFF
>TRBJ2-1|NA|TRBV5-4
CASSLSSTYNEQFF
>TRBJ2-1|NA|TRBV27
CASSSTPLSGRYNEQFF
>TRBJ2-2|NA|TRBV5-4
CASSPDTLTGELFF
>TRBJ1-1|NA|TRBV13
CASSQVGREAFF
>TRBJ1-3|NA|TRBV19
CASTKDKNTIYF
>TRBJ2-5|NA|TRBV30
CAWSVWTPQETQYF
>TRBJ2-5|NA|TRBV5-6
CASSLIGKETQYF
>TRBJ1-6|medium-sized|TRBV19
CASSFRVDSPLHF
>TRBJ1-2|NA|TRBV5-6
CASSPSGTAWNYGYTF
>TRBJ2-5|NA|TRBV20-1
CSAVKLEQETQYF
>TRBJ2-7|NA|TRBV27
CASSLRPAYEQYF
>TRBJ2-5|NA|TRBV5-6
CASSLGGTETQYF
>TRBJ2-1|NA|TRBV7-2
CASSLGTGPYNEQFF
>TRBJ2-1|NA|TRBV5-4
CASSDRDRRFF